This T cell receptor beta chain originates from a study of T cells in Graves' hyperthyroidism and ophthalmopathy (dated by TCRdb to the late 2010s). Regarding the study in general: Peripheral blood was collected at initial diagnosis, before any treatment. For training and testing, the 100 or so patients in the discovery cohort were randomly divided in a 7:3 ratio. In addition, the study compared T-cell repertoires in thyroid tissue and in blood from several Graves' hyperthyroidism patients. A discovery cohort of approximately 100 patients, roughly 40 with Graves' ophthalmopathy and about 58 with stable Graves' hyperthyroidism, was used to find distinguishing TCR V-J signatures. According to the paper, TCR Vbeta CDR3 sequencing was carried out on 135 peripheral blood samples, which came from fewer than 50 ophthalmopathy, approximately 78 hyperthyroidism and about 17 progressor patients. Prospective prediction of ophthalmopathy was tested in an independent validation cohort consisting of under 20 hyperthyroidism patients and more than 15 patients who later progressed to ophthalmopathy. Once sampling was done, hyperthyroidism patients were given methimazole at a starting dose of 30 mg daily, whereas ophthalmopathy patients were given high-dose intravenous methylprednisolone.

Graves' hyperthyroidism was defined as stable when no progression to ophthalmopathy occurred over 18 months of follow-up. The hyperthyroidism patients were between 18 and 65 years old and newly diagnosed, with a disease duration of less than 2 months. Any patient with an uncontrolled infection, another autoimmune disease, pregnancy or lactation was excluded. Diagnoses relied on clinical symptoms, serum thyroxine and TRAb, thyroid ultrasound and orbital computed tomography. Ficoll-Paque density gradient centrifugation was used to isolate PBMCs from around 10 ml of fresh peripheral blood. Total RNA was extracted using Trizol reagent, and RNA quality was assessed on an Agilent 2100 Bioanalyzer. Of note for this clonotype: Its antigen remains unidentified. Per-nucleotide qualities are absent, and no much larger clonotype sits a single base away.

Amplification of TCR beta CDR3 regions was carried out from RNA transcripts. The first round of RT-PCR for the TCR CDR3 was performed with the HTBI primer set and the Qiagen OneStep RT-PCR kit. A second multiplex PCR round built the libraries, followed by size selection and purification. Paired-end sequencing of the libraries was performed with 100 bp reads on an Illumina HiSeq2000. Per the authors' processing: SOAPnuke was used to process the raw data, removing reads that contained adapters or uncalled bases, had a mean Phred below 15, or lacked an exact match to the constant primer or identifier. High-quality paired reads were merged with COPE v1.2.5, and unique nucleotide sequences were defined as clonotypes. Clonotypes were aligned to IMGT TRBV, TRBD and TRBJ reference segments using MiTCR v1.1. The analysis was restricted to V-J combinations with a frequency above 0.0001, which together covered 99% to 99.2% of the repertoires. A TCS score was defined as the ratio of F50 (clonal expansion) to E x V (chaos), with BLOSUM62-based TCRdist applied between CDR3 peptides within each V-J. Welch's t-statistics and random forest reduced just over 500 V-J features to roughly 13, which were used in a naive Bayes classifier (R e1071). TCRdb redid the processing of the public reads, applying fastp at Q25 and MiXCR, and retained in-frame beta chains. Rows are unified per CDR3 protein, each entry keeping the most common DNA and genes. TCRdb's processing, not the authors' own work, is the source of the V and J calls. This sample lists hundreds of thousands of distinct CDR3 sequences; over 15% were detected once. The top ten hold approximately 20% of the sample.

What the study reported, not specific to this receptor: Sample size was not statistically predetermined, and investigators were not blinded to group allocation. In cross-validation, a model built on a 13 V-J signature told ophthalmopathy apart from stable hyperthyroidism with 87.88% sensitivity and about 81% specificity, and in testing the same model reached 80%/75%. Most expanded thyroid clonotypes (frequency above 0.001) were also detected in blood, a finding suggesting that blood repertoires may reflect thyroid immune responses. In validation, the model predicted progression to ophthalmopathy with 55% to 71% sensitivity and around 72% specificity, a median of about 6 months before onset.

As encoded in the germline V gene, CDR1 is MNHNS while CDR2 is SASEGT. Cut back by 8 bases and 0 bases, the V and J ends lie 11 bases apart. The CDR3 numbers 15 residues from cysteine through phenylalanine. The DNA shown is the 45-base CDR3, in frame from base 1. Sequences were obtained from blood. The V gene is TRBV6-1 and the J gene is TRBJ1-6; the D segment cannot be called with confidence. This TCR was sampled from a woman younger than 35 with Graves' hyperthyroidism. The nucleotides read TGTGCCAGCTTGGACCGGAGCTCCTATAATTCACCCCTCCACTTT. This gives the protein CASLDRSSYNSPLHF.